The sequence of this T cell receptor (beta chain) was determined in a study of response to subunit inactivated influenza vaccine. This CDR3 has 14 residues. Germline values: CDR1 DFQATT, CDR2 SNEGSKA (reference sequence). J gave up 6 bases and V 1 base, and 8 bases lay outside the gene matches. TCRdb fed the RT-PCR reads into MiXCR, producing one record per CDR3 protein. Of about 570,000 distinct CDR3 sequences listed, about 11% are singletons. This clonotype has only a few counts. Another study also made use of these data, one on T cells expressing NK-cell markers. That paper adds: It was by 5'RACE template switching with UMIs that TCR beta cDNA was made. The study drew TCR beta repertoires from sorted CD3+CD56+NKG2C+, CD3+CD56+NKG2C- and CD3+CD56-NKG2C+ T cells. Several of the experiments relied on an anti-gamma-delta TCR antibody so that only alpha-beta TCR T cells were sorted. A few of the donors also had these clonotypes leading their CD3+CD56-NKG2C+ fraction.

The specimen comprised PBMCs from blood, sampled on the day of vaccination. The rearrangement links TRBV20-1 to TRBJ2-7; 8 bases map to TRBD1. This TCR came from a man aged 45-65 years who received an inactivated influenza vaccine. CDR3 protein: CSARVLDRVAEQYF. CDR3 bases: TGCAGTGCTAGAGTGTTGGACAGGGTGGCCGAGCAGTACTTC.